This T cell receptor beta chain was obtained from a study of T cell repertoires in cytomegalovirus infection. Study overall: Public TCR beta signatures marked donors with CMV infection and the matching HLA.

Regarding this clonotype: The antigen remains undetermined.

TCRdb recomputed calls from the reads with MiXCR, one row per CDR3 protein. Of 550,000 to 850,000 distinct CDR3 sequences listed, around 31% are singletons. V shed 3 bases and J shed 3 bases, with 12 bases lying between them. Germline V gene data show CDR1 as KGHSH and CDR2 as LQKENI. This CDR3 comprises 14 residues. The sequence was obtained from a human donor in good health (CMV status not recorded). Some clones in this sample may be carry-over from other donors' samples. Sequencing was performed on cultured PBMCs, taken from culture after CMV antigen stimulation. J is TRBJ2-7 and V is TRBV18; tentatively, D is TRBD1 or TRBD2 (5 bases each). CDR3 sequence: CASSPRGSGYEQYF. The CDR3 DNA sequence: TGTGCCAGCTCACCTCGGGGCTCAGGCTACGAGCAGTACTTC. Complete variable domain (other parts from reference TRBV18 and TRBJ2-7): NAGVMQNPRHLVRRRGQEARLRCSPMKGHSHVYWYRQLPEEGLKFMVYLQKENIIDESGMPKERFSAEFPKEGPSILRIQQVVRGDSAAYFCASSPRGSGYEQYFGPGTRLTVT.